One T cell receptor beta chain is described in this entry. This CDR3 is 16 amino acids long. Trimming cost V 4 bases and J 7 bases; bases outside gene matches: 12. Germline CDR1 is MGHRA and CDR2 is YSYEKL. Each of the donors was a healthy adult who was HIV-negative and had not had a recent acute infection or vaccination. Under the authors' procedure: ImmunoSEQ output lacked quality scores and full-length reads, limiting matched filtering. The assay was immunoSEQ multiplex PCR, and TCRdb's table has in-frame clones only and misses some. That table gives V, J and clone size, and the DNA gave D and trimming. The sample shows a few million clones, 80% to 95% of them seen only once. This entry comes from a study of shared clonotypes between healthy human individuals. Study overall: There were three CD4 naive, three CD4 memory, two CD8 naive and one CD8 memory plates per donor.

This receptor was obtained from a man younger than 30 in good health. Some clones in this sample may be carry-over from other donors' samples. The V and J genes are TRBV4-1 and TRBJ2-1, with 8 bases matching TRBD2. The sample taken for sequencing was naive CD4+ T cells from PBMCs. Described subset: CD45RA+ positively selected. The CDR3 here is CASSPTTSGGGNEQFF. CDR3 DNA sequence: TGCGCCAGCAGCCCGACAACTAGCGGAGGGGGAAATGAGCAGTTCTTC.